This paragraph reports one T cell receptor (beta chain). Germline CDR1 and CDR2: MNHEY and SVGAGI. V trimming: 6 bases; J trimming: 8 bases; junction bases outside the gene matches: 6. The CDR3 extends over 12 amino acids. This sample was included in a study of blood T cell repertoires in COVID-19. Recruits, aged about 18 to 95 years, lived in 24 US areas. Sequencing used immunoSEQ multiplex PCR; TCRdb keeps in-frame clones, though not all of them. Altogether 140,000 to 150,000 clones are present, around 80% being singletons, with the ten largest covering 6%. The TCR comes from a woman aged 45-65 years who had recovered from COVID-19. Input material: PBMCs or T cells enriched from blood (not recorded which). This chain joins TRBV6-5 and TRBJ1-2; TRBD1 matches at 7 bases. The CDR3 sequence: CASRTTGFGYTF. The CDR3 DNA reads as TGTGCCAGCAGAACGACAGGGTTCGGCTACACCTTC.